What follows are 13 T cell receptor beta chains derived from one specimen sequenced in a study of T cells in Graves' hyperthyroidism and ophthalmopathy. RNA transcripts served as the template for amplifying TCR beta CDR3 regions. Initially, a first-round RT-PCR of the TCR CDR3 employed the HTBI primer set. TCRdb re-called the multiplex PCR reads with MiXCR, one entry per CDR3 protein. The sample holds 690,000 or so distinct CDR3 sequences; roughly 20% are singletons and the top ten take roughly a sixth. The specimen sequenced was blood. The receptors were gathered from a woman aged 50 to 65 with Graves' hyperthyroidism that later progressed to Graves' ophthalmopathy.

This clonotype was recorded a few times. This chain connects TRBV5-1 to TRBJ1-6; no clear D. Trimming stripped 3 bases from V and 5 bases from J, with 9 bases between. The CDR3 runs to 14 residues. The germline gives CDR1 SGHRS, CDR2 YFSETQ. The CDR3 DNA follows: TGCGCCAGCAGCTCGGAAGGGAATAATTCACCCCTCCACTTT. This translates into CASSSEGNNSPLHF.

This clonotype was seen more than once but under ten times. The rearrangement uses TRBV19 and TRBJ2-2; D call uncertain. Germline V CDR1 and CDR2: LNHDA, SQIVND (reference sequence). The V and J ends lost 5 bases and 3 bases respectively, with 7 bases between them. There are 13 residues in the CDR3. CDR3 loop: CASSSRDTGELFF. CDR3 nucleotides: TGTGCCAGTAGTTCCCGGGACACCGGGGAGCTGTTTTTT.

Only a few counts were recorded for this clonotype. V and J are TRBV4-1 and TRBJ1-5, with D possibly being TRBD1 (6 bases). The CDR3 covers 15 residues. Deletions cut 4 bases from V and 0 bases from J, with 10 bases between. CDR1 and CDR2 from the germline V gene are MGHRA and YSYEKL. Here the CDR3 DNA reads TGCGCCAGCAGCCGACAGGTGGATAGCAATCAGCCCCAGCATTTT. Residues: CASSRQVDSNQPQHF.

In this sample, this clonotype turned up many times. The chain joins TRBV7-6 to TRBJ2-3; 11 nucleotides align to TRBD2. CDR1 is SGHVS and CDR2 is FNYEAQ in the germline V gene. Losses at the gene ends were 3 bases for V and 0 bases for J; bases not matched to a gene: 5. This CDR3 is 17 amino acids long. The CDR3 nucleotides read TGTGCCAGCAGCTTCACTAGCGGGGGCTCTAGCACAGATACGCAGTATTTT. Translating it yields CASSFTSGGSSTDTQYF.

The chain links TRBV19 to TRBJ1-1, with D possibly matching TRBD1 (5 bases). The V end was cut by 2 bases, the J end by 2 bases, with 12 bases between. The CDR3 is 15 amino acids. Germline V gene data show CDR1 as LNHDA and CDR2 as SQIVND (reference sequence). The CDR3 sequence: CASSIPTVKNTEAFF. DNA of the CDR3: TGTGCCAGTAGTATACCGACAGTAAAAAACACTGAAGCTTTCTTT.

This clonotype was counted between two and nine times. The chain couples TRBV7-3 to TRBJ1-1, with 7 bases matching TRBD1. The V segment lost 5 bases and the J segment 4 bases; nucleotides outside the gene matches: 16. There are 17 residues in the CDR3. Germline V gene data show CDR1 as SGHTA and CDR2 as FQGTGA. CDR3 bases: TGTGCCAGCAGCCCCGGGCGGTATACAGGGGCGAGCACTGAAGCTTTCTTT. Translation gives CASSPGRYTGASTEAFF.

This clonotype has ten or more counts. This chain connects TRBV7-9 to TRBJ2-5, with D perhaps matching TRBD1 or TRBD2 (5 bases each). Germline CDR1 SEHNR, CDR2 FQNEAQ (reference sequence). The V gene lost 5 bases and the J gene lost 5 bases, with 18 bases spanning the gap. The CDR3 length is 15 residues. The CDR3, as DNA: TGTGCCAGCAGCCTCTGGGACCGGGGAAGGGAGACCCAGTACTTC. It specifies CASSLWDRGRETQYF.

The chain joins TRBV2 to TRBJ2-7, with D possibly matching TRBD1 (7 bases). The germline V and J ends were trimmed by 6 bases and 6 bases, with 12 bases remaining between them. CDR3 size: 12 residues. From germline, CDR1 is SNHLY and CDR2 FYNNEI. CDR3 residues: CASRNRGGEQYF. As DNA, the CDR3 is TGTGCCAGCAGGAACAGGGGAGGCGAGCAGTACTTC.

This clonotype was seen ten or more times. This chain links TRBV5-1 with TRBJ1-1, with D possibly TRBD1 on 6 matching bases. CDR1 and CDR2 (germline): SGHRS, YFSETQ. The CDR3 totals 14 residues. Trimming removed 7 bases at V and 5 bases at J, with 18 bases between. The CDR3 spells CASVNGGPDTEAFF. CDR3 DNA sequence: TGCGCCAGCGTGAACGGGGGGCCGGATACTGAAGCTTTCTTT. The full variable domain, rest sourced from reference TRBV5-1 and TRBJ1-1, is KAGVTQTPRYLIKTRGQQVTLSCSPISGHRSVSWYQQTPGQGLQFLFEYFSETQRNKGNFPGRFSGRQFSNSRSEMNVSTLELGDSALYLCASVNGGPDTEAFFGQGTRLTVV.

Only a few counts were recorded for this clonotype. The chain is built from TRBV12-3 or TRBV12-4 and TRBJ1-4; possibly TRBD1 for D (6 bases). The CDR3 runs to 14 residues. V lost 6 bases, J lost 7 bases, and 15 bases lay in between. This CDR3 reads CASRQGLEGEKLFF. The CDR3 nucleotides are TGTGCCAGCAGACAGGGACTGGAGGGTGAAAAACTGTTTTTT.

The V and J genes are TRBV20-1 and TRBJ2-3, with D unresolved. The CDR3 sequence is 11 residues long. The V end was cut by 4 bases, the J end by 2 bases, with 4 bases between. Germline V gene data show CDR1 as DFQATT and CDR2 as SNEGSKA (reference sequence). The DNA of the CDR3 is TGCAGTGCTATCGTCACAGATACGCAGTATTTT. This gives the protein CSAIVTDTQYF.

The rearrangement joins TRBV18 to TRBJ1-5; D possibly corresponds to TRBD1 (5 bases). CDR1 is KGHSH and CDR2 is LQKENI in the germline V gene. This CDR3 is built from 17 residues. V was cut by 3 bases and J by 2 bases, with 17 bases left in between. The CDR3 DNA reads TGTGCCAGCTCACCCCCCAAGGGGTGGCCCCGCAATCAGCCCCAGCATTTT. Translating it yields CASSPPKGWPRNQPQHF.

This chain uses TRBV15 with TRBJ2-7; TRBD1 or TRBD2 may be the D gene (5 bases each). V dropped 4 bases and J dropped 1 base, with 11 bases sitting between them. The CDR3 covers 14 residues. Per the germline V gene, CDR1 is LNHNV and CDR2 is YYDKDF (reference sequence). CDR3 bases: TGTGCCACCAGCAATGGGGACCCTTCCTACGAGCAGTACTTC. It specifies CATSNGDPSYEQYF.